This T cell receptor (beta chain) derives from a study of T cell repertoires in aging, cancer and after chemotherapy. Study-level results: Age-matched healthy donors had significantly more diverse, less clonal blood TCR repertoires than untreated cancer patients. In each cancer cohort, median generation probability increased across chemotherapy, suggesting thymic output rebounded.

Rearranged V-D-J TRB sequences were amplified with a mixed TRB-A/B primer pool. TCRdb re-called the multiplex PCR reads through MiXCR, storing one row per CDR3 protein. The sample contains roughly 3,500 distinct CDR3 sequences, 20% to 25% of which appear only once. A remark on this clonotype: Its specificity is unknown.

Peripheral blood genomic DNA, not sorted cells or RNA, was the template. Germline lookup yields CDR1 MNHNS and CDR2 SASEGT. Between the trimmed V and J ends, which lost 3 bases and 2 bases, there was a span of 14 bases. The CDR3 length is 16 residues. The clonotype comes from a human donor with a blood cancer. The chain employs TRBV6-1 and TRBJ1-5; D unresolved. Sample: blood. The CDR3 reads CASSENPYRGNQPQHF. The CDR3 DNA is TGTGCCAGCAGTGAGAACCCGTATAGGGGCAATCAGCCCCAGCATTTT.